These 17 T cell receptor beta chains came from one sample sequenced in a study of OX40 agonist ivuxolimab in advanced cancers. Libraries were prepared by immunoSEQ multiplex PCR; TCRdb keeps only in-frame clonotypes and omits some of them. The sample contains around 100,000 clones, nearly 90% of which appear only once. The source material was CD4+ or CD8+ T cells sorted from blood, sampled in a trial of the OX40 agonist ivuxolimab. The receptors were gathered from an adult with an advanced solid tumor such as melanoma, head and neck, liver or kidney cancer.

This rearrangement joins TRBV7-3 to TRBJ2-3; no clear D. There are 16 residues in the CDR3. In germline, CDR1 is SGHTA, CDR2 FQGTGA. The V end was cut by 2 bases, the J end by 0 bases, with 12 bases between. The CDR3 spells CASSLSGGWSTDTQYF. CDR3 DNA sequence: TGTGCCAGCAGCTTATCGGGCGGTTGGAGCACAGATACGCAGTATTTT.

V and J are TRBV11-2 and TRBJ2-7, with 7 bases that match TRBD1. In germline, CDR1 is SGHAT, CDR2 FQNNGV. The CDR3 runs to 15 residues. After removal of 0 bases from V and 2 bases from J, the junction contained 4 bases not matched to a gene. DNA for the CDR3: TGTGCCAGCAGCTTAGATCGGGACAGACCCTACGAGCAGTACTTC. It is translated as CASSLDRDRPYEQYF.

The rearrangement uses TRBV30 and TRBJ2-3; TRBD2 aligns across 10 bases. J lost 10 bases, V lost 7 bases, and 14 bases had no gene match. Germline V gene sequence: CDR1 GTSNPN, CDR2 SVGIG (reference sequence). The CDR3 consists of 14 residues. Written as DNA, the CDR3 is TGTGCCTCCTCCAGAGGGACTAGCGTGCTCGCGCAGTATTTT. It specifies CASSRGTSVLAQYF.

V is TRBV5-4 and J is TRBJ1-4, with D maybe TRBD1 (5 bases). The CDR3 extends over 14 amino acids. V gave up 0 bases and J gave up 9 bases, with 12 bases separating them. Germline CDR1 reads SGHNT; CDR2 reads YYREEE (reference sequence). DNA for the CDR3: TGTGCCAGCAGCTTGGTAGGGGAAGGTCAAAAACTGTTTTTT. As protein: CASSLVGEGQKLFF.

The chain couples TRBV15 to TRBJ1-1; D not resolved. The germline V gene encodes CDR1 LNHNV and CDR2 YYDKDF (reference sequence). The CDR3 contains 16 residues. V lost 3 bases and J lost 0, with 14 bases in between. The CDR3 coding sequence is TGTGCCACCAGCAGGGAGGCTGCAAGGATGAACACTGAAGCTTTCTTT. Protein product: CATSREAARMNTEAFF. Drawing the rest from reference TRBV15 and TRBJ1-1, the complete variable domain is DAMVIQNPRYQVTQFGKPVTLSCSQTLNHNVMYWYQQKSSQAPKLLFHYYDKDFNNEADTPDNFQSRRPNTSFCFLDIRSPGLGDTAMYLCATSREAARMNTEAFFGQGTRLTVV.

This clone was seen a single time. The CDR3 here is CASSLTGGGPGANVLTF. Written as DNA, the CDR3 is TGTGCCAGCAGCCTGACAGGGGGTGGGCCTGGGGCCAACGTCCTGACTTTC. This chain links TRBV5-8 with TRBJ2-6; 9 bases fit TRBD1. The CDR3 has 17 amino acids. The germline gives CDR1 SGHTS, CDR2 YDEGEE. With 4 bases clipped from V and 2 bases from J, the junction kept 7 bases outside the gene matches. The full variable domain, with the rest looked up from reference TRBV5-8 and TRBJ2-6, is EAGVTQSPTHLIKTRGQQATLRCSPISGHTSVYWYQQALGLGLQFLLWYDEGEERNRGNFPPRFSGRQFPNYSSELNVNALELEDSALYLCASSLTGGGPGANVLTFGAGSRLTVL.

The chain employs TRBV27 and TRBJ1-2, with 8 bases lining up with TRBD1. Looked up from germline, CDR1 is MNHEY and CDR2 is SMNVEV (reference sequence). V was clipped by 4 bases and J by 5 bases; unmatched bases: 3. CDR3 length: 13 residues. The DNA for the CDR3 is TGTGCCAGCAGTTCACAGGGGGGTTATGGCTACACCTTC. Protein: CASSSQGGYGYTF.

The chain couples TRBV30 to TRBJ2-1, with 7 bases lining up with TRBD2. This CDR3 comprises 15 residues. In germline, CDR1 is GTSNPN, CDR2 SVGIG (reference sequence). With V trimmed by 4 bases and J by 6 bases, 12 bases remained unmatched. In nucleotides, the CDR3 is TGTGCCTGGAAACGCGGGAGCCTACACATCAATGAGCAGTTCTTC. Protein sequence: CAWKRGSLHINEQFF.

V is TRBV18 and J is TRBJ2-3, with D possibly TRBD2 on 6 matching bases. This CDR3 has 16 residues. V lost 0 bases, J lost 2 bases, and 12 bases lay in between. CDR1 and CDR2 from the germline V gene are KGHSH and LQKENI. DNA of the CDR3: TGTGCCAGCTCACCACCCCTAGCGCGGGTCACAGATACGCAGTATTTT. It yields the protein CASSPPLARVTDTQYF.

The chain uses TRBV15 and TRBJ2-7, with a weak D call TRBD1 (6 bases). The CDR3 consists of 14 residues. V lost 5 bases to trimming and J lost 5 bases, with 16 bases between them. In germline, CDR1 is LNHNV, CDR2 YYDKDF (reference sequence). CDR3 DNA sequence: TGTGCCACCAGCCCCCACAGAGGGGGAGACGAGCAGTACTTC. It specifies CATSPHRGGDEQYF.

This chain uses TRBV28 with TRBJ2-7; D is uncertain. Germline V lookup: CDR1 MDHEN, CDR2 SYDVKM. There are 14 residues in the CDR3. V lost 6 bases to trimming and J lost 2 bases, with 14 bases between them. The chain's CDR3 is CASSRTPRTYEQYF. The CDR3 bases are TGTGCCAGCAGCCGGACGCCGCGTACCTACGAGCAGTACTTC.

This chain uses TRBV4-2 with TRBJ2-3; 10 bases match TRBD2. There are 17 residues in the CDR3. Trimming removed 1 base from V and 1 base from J; junction bases left unmatched: 5. Germline CDR1 is LGHNA and CDR2 is YNFKEQ. DNA of the CDR3: TGTGCCAGCAGCCAAGCTAGCGGGAGACTGGGCACAGATACGCAGTATTTT. Protein: CASSQASGRLGTDTQYF.

The chain has TRBV19 and TRBJ1-5; 9 nucleotides align to TRBD1. The CDR3 has 14 residues. The trim removed 4 bases at V and 7 bases at J, leaving 5 bases unmatched. Germline CDR1 reads LNHDA; CDR2 reads SQIVND (reference sequence). The CDR3 DNA reads as TGTGCCAGTAGTAGGGACAGGGTGTACCAGCCCCAGCATTTT. Protein product: CASSRDRVYQPQHF.

J is TRBJ2-4 and V is TRBV29-1; 9 positions agree with TRBD1. The CDR3 has 14 amino acids. V lost 6 bases to trimming and J lost 2 bases; unmatched junction nucleotides: 5. The germline V gene has CDR1 SQVTM and CDR2 ANQGSEA. CDR3 amino acids: CSVTGGASKNIQYF. CDR3 DNA: TGCAGCGTCACAGGGGGCGCGTCCAAAAACATTCAGTACTTC.

This chain connects TRBV4-2 to TRBJ2-1; 9 bases are shared with TRBD2. Trimming cost V 8 bases and J 10 bases; bases outside gene matches: 24. The germline V gene encodes CDR1 LGHNA and CDR2 YNFKEQ. CDR3 length equals 18 residues. CDR3 loop: CASQPQGGPSGIIGEQFF. CDR3 nucleotides: TGTGCCAGCCAACCCCAAGGGGGTCCTAGCGGGATTATTGGCGAGCAGTTCTTC.

The gene calls are TRBV19 and TRBJ1-3; TRBD1 agrees at 8 bases. CDR1 is LNHDA, CDR2 SQIVND, per germline (reference sequence). The CDR3 is made up of 16 amino acids. V was clipped by 3 bases and J by 2 bases; unmatched bases: 6. The CDR3 DNA reads TGTGCCAGTAGTATGACAGGGGTGTCGACTGGAAACACCATATATTTT. Its protein is CASSMTGVSTGNTIYF. The full variable domain, in which reference TRBV19 and TRBJ1-3 provide the parts outside the CDR3, is DGGITQSPKYLFRKEGQNVTLSCEQNLNHDAMYWYRQDPGQGLRLIYYSQIVNDFQKGDIAEGYSVSREKKESFPLTVTSAQKNPTAFYLCASSMTGVSTGNTIYFGEGSWLTVV.

The gene calls are TRBV4-1 and TRBJ1-2; D perhaps matches TRBD1 (5 bases). Trimming removed 0 bases from V and 7 bases from J, with 15 bases in between. Germline V gene sequence: CDR1 MGHRA, CDR2 YSYEKL. CDR3 length: 15 amino acids. In DNA form, the CDR3 reads TGCGCCAGCAGCCAAGAATGGGGGGGAGTATCTGGCTACACCTTC. Its protein product is CASSQEWGGVSGYTF.